The clone carrying this TCR beta chain was counted once. The target antigen is unknown. This specimen belongs to a study of post-analysis software for immune sequencing data. Prepared TCR beta cDNA libraries contained unique molecular identifiers. When about 0.9 to 10 million T cells were used, they gave roughly 500,000 cDNA molecules. One entry per CDR3 protein results from TCRdb running MiXCR on the PCR reads. The sample gives approximately 460,000 distinct CDR3 sequences, 40% to 55% of which show up once; around 10% is in the top ten. The CDR3 has 15 amino acids. The V segment lost 1 base and the J segment 12 bases; nucleotides outside the gene matches: 16. The germline V gene has CDR1 SGHRS and CDR2 YFSETQ. Findings and limits, study-wide: Compared with controls, patients had more of about 5 TRBV segments, including TRBV5-6, TRBV5-1 and TRBV20-1.

This TCR was recovered from a girl under 18 with multiple sclerosis. The chain combines TRBV5-1 with TRBJ2-7; 7 nucleotides align to TRBD2. Material for sequencing was blood. CDR3 in DNA: TGCGCCAGCAGCTTGATAGGGACTACCCAAGAGACCCGGTACTTC. Protein: CASSLIGTTQETRYF.